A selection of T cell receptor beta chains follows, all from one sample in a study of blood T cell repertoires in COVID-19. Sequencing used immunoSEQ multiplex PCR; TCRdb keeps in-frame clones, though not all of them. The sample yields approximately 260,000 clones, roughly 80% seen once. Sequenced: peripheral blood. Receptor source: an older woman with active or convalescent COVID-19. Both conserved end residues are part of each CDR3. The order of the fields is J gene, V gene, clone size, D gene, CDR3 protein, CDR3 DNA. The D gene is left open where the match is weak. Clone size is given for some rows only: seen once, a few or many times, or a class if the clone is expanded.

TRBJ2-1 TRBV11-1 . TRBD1 CASSVGTGGYNEQFF TGTGCCAGCAGCGTCGGGACAGGGGGCTACAATGAGCAGTTCTTC
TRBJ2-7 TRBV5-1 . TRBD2 CASSFGLAPYEQYF TGCGCCAGCAGCTTCGGACTAGCGCCCTACGAGCAGTACTTC
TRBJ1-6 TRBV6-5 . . CASSYSNSYNSPLHF TGTGCCAGCAGTTACTCGAACAGCTATAATTCACCCCTCCACTTT
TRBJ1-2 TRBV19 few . CASSSGVRLGYTF TGTGCCAGTAGTTCCGGGGTCCGCCTGGGCTACACCTTC
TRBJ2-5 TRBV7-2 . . CASSLGHIQETQYF TGTGCCAGCAGCTTAGGACACATCCAAGAGACCCAGTACTTC
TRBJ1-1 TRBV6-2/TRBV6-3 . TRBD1 CASSTNRGRVSGDTEAFF TGTGCCAGCAGTACTAACAGGGGGCGCGTGTCCGGGGACACTGAAGCTTTCTTT
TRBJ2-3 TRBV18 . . CASSPLGGQSTDTQYF TGTGCCAGCTCACCACTCGGGGGACAGAGCACAGATACGCAGTATTTT
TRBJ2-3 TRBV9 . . CASSVVSGYTDTQYF TGTGCCAGCAGCGTAGTCTCGGGGTACACAGATACGCAGTATTTT
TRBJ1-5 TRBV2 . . CASNSYSNQPQHF TGTGCCAGCAACAGCTATAGCAATCAGCCCCAGCATTTT
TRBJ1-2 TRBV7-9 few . CASSSDPGYGYTF TGTGCCAGCAGCTCAGATCCTGGCTATGGCTACACCTTC
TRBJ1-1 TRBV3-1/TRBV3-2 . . CASSQRRRVPNTEAFF TGTGCCAGCAGCCAACGCCGGAGGGTTCCGAACACTGAAGCTTTCTTT
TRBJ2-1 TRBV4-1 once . CASSPGGLWNNEQFF TGCGCCAGCAGCCCAGGGGGGCTTTGGAACAATGAGCAGTTCTTC
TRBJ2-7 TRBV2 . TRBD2 CASPSGGCSYEQYF TGTGCCAGCCCTAGCGGGGGGTGCTCCTACGAGCAGTACTTC
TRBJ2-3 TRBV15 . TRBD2 CATFSGGRTDTQYF TGTGCCACCTTTAGCGGGGGTAGGACAGATACGCAGTATTTT
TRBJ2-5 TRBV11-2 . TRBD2 CASSPPGGGYGTQYF TGTGCCAGCAGCCCGCCCGGCGGGGGGTACGGGACCCAGTACTTC
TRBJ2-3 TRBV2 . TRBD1 CASSGTGHTDTQYF TGTGCCAGCAGTGGGACAGGTCACACAGATACGCAGTATTTT
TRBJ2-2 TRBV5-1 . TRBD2 CASSYGRGNTGELFF TGCGCCAGCAGCTATGGGAGGGGGAACACCGGGGAGCTGTTTTTT
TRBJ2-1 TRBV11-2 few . CASSLVDSLPQFF TGTGCCAGCAGCTTAGTTGACAGTCTCCCGCAGTTCTTC
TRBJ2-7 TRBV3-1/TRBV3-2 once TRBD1 CASSPRTGRYEQYF TGTGCCAGCAGCCCCAGGACAGGGAGGTACGAGCAGTACTTC
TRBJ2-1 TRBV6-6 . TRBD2 CASSYGDGTSNEQFF TGTGCCAGCAGTTACGGTGACGGGACTAGCAATGAGCAGTTCTTC
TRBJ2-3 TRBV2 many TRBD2 CASSALAGGITDTQYF TGTGCCAGCAGTGCACTAGCGGGGGGCATCACAGATACGCAGTATTTT
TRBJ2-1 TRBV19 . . CASSSGAGHNEQFF TGTGCCAGTAGTTCAGGTGCGGGGCACAATGAGCAGTTCTTC
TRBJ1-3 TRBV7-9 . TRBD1 CASSSRQGAGNTIYF TGTGCCAGCAGCTCCCGACAGGGGGCTGGAAACACCATATATTTT
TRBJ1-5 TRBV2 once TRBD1 CASSVQQGRGQPQHF TGTGCCAGCAGTGTACAACAGGGGAGAGGTCAGCCCCAGCATTTT
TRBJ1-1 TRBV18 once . CASSPIRRDRNTEAFF TGTGCCAGCTCACCCATCCGCAGGGATCGGAACACTGAAGCTTTCTTT
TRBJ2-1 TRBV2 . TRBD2 CASMLSGGGDEQFF TGTGCCAGCATGCTTAGCGGGGGAGGCGATGAGCAGTTCTTC
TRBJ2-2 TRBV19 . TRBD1 CASVRDRDSRELFF TGTGCCAGTGTTCGGGACAGGGATTCCCGGGAGCTGTTTTTT
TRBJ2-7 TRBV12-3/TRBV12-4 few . CASSTTGIYEQYF TGTGCCAGCAGTACCACAGGGATCTACGAGCAGTACTTC
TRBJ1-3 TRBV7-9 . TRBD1 CASSGQARGNTIYF TGTGCCAGCTCCGGACAGGCACGAGGAAACACCATATATTTT
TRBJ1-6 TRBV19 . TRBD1 CASSDDRAYNSPLHF TGTGCCAGTAGTGATGACAGGGCCTATAATTCACCCCTCCACTTT
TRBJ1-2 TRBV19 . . CASSPGVFNYGYTF TGTGCCAGTAGTCCAGGGGTATTTAACTATGGCTACACCTTC
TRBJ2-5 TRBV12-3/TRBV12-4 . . CASSNRVWETQYF TGTGCCAGCAGTAACAGGGTTTGGGAGACCCAGTACTTC
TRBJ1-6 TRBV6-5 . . CASSRDFHYNSPLHF TGTGCCAGCAGTCGCGACTTTCACTATAATTCACCCCTCCACTTT
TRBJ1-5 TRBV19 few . CASSILGGRDQPQHF TGTGCCAGTAGTATACTAGGGGGTAGGGATCAGCCCCAGCATTTT
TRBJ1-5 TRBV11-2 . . CASSLGAGDNQPQHF TGTGCCAGCAGCTTAGGGGCAGGGGACAATCAGCCCCAGCATTTT
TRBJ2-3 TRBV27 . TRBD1 CASSANHRGPGTDTQYF TGTGCCAGCAGTGCCAACCACAGGGGGCCGGGCACAGATACGCAGTATTTT
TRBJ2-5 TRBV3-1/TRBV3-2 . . CASSSQDSPGTQYF TGTGCCAGCAGCAGCCAGGACAGCCCGGGTACCCAGTACTTC
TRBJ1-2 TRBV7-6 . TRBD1 CASSPTQGVRGYGYTF TGTGCCAGCAGCCCAACACAGGGGGTAAGGGGCTATGGCTACACCTTC
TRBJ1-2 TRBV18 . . CASSPDQGSGYGYTF TGTGCCAGCTCACCAGATCAGGGGAGCGGCTATGGCTACACCTTC
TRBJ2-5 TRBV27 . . CASSTQDQETQYF TGTGCCAGCAGTACACAGGACCAAGAGACCCAGTACTTC
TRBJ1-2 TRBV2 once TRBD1 CASSGTGGVYGYTF TGTGCCAGCAGTGGGACAGGGGGCGTCTATGGCTACACCTTC
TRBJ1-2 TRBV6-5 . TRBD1 CASSYSLRQGSYTF TGTGCCAGCAGTTACTCTCTCAGACAGGGAAGCTACACCTTC
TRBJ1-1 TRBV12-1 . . CASSFAGQTNTEAFF TGTGCCAGCAGCTTTGCGGGACAGACGAACACTGAAGCTTTCTTT
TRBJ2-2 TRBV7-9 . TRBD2 CASTPGTSGYTGELFF TGTGCCAGCACCCCTGGGACTAGCGGGTACACCGGGGAGCTGTTTTTT
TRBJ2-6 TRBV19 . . CASSIGLPGANVLTF TGTGCCAGTAGTATTGGACTTCCTGGGGCCAACGTCCTGACTTTC
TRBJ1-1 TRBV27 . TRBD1 CASSASWTGNTEAFF TGTGCCAGCAGTGCATCATGGACAGGGAACACTGAAGCTTTCTTT
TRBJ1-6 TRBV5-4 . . CASSLVGGNNSPLHF TGTGCCAGCAGCTTGGTTGGGGGCAACAATTCACCCCTCCACTTT
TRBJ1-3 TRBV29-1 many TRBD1 CSVGDSFSGNTIYF TGCAGCGTAGGGGACAGTTTCTCTGGAAACACCATATATTTT